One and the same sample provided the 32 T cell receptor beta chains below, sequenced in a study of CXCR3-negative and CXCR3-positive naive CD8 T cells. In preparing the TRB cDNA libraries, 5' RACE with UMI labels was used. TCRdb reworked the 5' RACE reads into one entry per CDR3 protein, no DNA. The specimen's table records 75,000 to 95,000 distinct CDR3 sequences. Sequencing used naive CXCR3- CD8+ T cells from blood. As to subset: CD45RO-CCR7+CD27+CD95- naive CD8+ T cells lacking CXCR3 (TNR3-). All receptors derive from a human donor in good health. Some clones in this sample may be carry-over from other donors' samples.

This chain's CDR3 is CASSPRGFGTGELFF. The chain employs TRBV4-1 and TRBJ2-2; TCRdb names TRBD1, which stays unverified in the absence of DNA. CDR1 is MGHRA, CDR2 YSYEKL, per germline. The CDR3 spans 15 residues.

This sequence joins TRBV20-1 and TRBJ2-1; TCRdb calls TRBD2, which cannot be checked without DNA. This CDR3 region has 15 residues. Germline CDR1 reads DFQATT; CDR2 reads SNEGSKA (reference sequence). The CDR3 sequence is CSARDYPSGSNEQFF.

CDR3 sequence: CAISETSTLYNEQFF. The chain joins TRBV10-3 to TRBJ2-1; without DNA, the TCRdb call of TRBD2 cannot be checked. CDR1 is ENHRY and CDR2 is SYGVKD in the germline V gene. CDR3 length: 15 residues.

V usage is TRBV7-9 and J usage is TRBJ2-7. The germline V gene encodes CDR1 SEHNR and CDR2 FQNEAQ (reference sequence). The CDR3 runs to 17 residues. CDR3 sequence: CASSLGGSQTRAYEQYF.

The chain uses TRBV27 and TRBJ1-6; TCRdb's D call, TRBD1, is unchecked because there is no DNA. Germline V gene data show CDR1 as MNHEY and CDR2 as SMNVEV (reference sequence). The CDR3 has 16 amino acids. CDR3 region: CASSNLVRDRNSPLHF.

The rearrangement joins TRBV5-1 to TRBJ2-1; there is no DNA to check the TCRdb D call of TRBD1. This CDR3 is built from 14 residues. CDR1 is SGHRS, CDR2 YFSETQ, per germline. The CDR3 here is CASSSGGGYNEQFF.

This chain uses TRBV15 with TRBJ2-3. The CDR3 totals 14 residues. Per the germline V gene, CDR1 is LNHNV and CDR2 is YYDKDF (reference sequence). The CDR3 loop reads CATSRAAITDTQYF.

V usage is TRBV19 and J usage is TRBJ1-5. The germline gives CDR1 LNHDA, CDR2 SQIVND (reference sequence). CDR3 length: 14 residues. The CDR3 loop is CASSIGELGQPQHF.

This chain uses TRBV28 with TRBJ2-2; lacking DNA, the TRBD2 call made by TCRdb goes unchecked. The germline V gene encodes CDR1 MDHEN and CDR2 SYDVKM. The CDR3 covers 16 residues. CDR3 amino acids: CASSFSGRPHTGELFF.

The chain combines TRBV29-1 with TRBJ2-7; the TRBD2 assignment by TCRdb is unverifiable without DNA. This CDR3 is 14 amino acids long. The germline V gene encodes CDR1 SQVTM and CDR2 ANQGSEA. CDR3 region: CSVEGGSNAYEQYF.

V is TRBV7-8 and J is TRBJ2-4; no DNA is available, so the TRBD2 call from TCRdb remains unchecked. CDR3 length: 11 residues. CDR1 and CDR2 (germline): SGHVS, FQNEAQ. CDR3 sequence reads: CASSPSIRQYF. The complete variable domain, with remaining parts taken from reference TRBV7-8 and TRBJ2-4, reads GAGVSQSPRYKVAKRGQDVALRCDPISGHVSLFWYQQALGQGPEFLTYFQNEAQLDKSGLPSDRFFAERPEGSVSTLKIQRTQQEDSAVYLCASSPSIRQYFGAGTRLSVL.

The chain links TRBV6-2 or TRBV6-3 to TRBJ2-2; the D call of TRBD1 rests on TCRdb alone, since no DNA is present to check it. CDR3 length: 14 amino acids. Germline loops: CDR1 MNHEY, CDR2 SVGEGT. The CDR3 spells CASSTGTEAGELFF.

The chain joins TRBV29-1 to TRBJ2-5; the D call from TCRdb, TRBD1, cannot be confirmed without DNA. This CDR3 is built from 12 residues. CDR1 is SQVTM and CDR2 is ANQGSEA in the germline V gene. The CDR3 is CSGGAGKETQYF.

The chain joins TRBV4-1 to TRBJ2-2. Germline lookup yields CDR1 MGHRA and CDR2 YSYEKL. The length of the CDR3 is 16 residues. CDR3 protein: CASSHGEAGNTGELFF.

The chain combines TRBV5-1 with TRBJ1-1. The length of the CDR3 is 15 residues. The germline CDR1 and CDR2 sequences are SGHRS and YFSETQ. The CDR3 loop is CASSLGGGGNTEAFF.

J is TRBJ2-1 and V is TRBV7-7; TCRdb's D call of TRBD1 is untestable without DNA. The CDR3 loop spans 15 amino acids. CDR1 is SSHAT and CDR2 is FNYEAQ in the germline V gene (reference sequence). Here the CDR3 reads CASSSASGTDNEQFF.

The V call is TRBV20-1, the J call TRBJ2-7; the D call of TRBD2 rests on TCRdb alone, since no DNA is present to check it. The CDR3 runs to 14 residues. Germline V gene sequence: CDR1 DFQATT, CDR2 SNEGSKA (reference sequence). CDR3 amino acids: CSARDMDSSYEQYF.

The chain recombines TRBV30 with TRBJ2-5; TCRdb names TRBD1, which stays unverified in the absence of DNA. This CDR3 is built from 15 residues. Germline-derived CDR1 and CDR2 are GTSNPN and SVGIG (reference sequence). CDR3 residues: CAWSGGATTGETQYF.

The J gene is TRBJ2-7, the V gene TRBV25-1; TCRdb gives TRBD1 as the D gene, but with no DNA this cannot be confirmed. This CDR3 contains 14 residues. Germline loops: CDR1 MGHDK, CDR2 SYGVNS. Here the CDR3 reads CASSASQGNYEQYF.

CDR3 protein: CASSSGGIGGYTF. The chain uses TRBV12-3 or TRBV12-4 and TRBJ1-2; lacking DNA, the TRBD1 call made by TCRdb goes unchecked. The CDR3 is 13 residues long.

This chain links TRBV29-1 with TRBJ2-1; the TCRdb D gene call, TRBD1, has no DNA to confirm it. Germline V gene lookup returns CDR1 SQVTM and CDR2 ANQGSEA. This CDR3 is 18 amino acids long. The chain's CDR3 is CSVEDIPPWSARYNEQFF.

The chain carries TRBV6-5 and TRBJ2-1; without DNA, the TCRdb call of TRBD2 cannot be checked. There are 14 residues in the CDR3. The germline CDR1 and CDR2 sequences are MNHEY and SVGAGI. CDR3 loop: CASGLSGGLGEQFF.

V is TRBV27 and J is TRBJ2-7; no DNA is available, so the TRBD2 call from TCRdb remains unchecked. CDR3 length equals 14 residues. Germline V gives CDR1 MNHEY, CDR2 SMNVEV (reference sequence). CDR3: CASSPSTTTHEQYF.

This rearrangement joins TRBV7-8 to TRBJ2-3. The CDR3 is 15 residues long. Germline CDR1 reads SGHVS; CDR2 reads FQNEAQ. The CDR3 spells CASSLVDGASDTQYF.

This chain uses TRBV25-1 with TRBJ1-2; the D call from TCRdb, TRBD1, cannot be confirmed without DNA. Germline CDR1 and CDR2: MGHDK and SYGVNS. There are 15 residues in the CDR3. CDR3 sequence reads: CASSEWSGLIYGYTF.

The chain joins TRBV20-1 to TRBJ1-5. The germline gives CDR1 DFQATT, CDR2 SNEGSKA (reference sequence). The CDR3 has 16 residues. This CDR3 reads CSARMLGASINQPQHF.

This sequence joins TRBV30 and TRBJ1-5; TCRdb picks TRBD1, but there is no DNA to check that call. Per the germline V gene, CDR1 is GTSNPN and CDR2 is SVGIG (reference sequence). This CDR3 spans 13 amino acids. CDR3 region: CAWATDSNQPQHF.

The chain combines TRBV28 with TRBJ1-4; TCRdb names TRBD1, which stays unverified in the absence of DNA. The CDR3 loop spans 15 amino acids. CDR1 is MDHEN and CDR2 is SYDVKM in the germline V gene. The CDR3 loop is CASSLGGQGLEKLFF.

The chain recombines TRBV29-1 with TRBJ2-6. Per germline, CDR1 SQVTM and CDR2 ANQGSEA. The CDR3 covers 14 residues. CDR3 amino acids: CSVYGGSGANVLTF.

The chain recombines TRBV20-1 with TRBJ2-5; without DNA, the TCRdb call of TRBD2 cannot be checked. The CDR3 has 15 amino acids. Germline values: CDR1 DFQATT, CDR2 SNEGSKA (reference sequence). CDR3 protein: CSARDLGSGSKTQYF.

CDR3: CSARDWSGANTGELFF. V is TRBV20-1 and J is TRBJ2-2; no DNA is available, so the TRBD2 call from TCRdb remains unchecked. The CDR3 is made up of 16 amino acids. Germline V gives CDR1 DFQATT, CDR2 SNEGSKA (reference sequence).

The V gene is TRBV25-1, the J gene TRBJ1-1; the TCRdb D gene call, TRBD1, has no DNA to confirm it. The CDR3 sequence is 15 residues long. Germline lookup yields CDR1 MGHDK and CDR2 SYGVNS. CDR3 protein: CASSSQQGPATEAFF.